The table lists the clone carrying this T cell receptor beta chain with many counts. Its antigen remains unknown. The data were taken from a study of read filtering for tumor transcriptome and immune sequencing. This CDR3 contains 15 residues. The germline gives CDR1 SGHVS, CDR2 FQNEAQ. J was trimmed by 0 bases and V by 4 bases; bases with no gene match: 5. This library used approximately 390 ng RNA and molecular barcoded adaptors spanning alpha/delta and beta/gamma chains. TCRdb reprocessed the reads with MiXCR, giving one entry per CDR3 protein. The repertoire holds approximately 90,000 distinct CDR3 sequences, about a fifth seen once, with 9.5% to 12% in the top ten. Study conclusions and caveats: IR-seq captured clonotypes deeper and more reliably than RNA-seq.

This sequence joins TRBV7-8 and TRBJ1-1; 7 bases fit TRBD1. The receptor's source is a donor older than 35 with multiple myeloma. The sample was a population of CD138-negative cells sorted from bone marrow. CDR3 residues: CASSSDRLLNTEAFF. DNA of the CDR3: TGTGCCAGCAGCTCGGACAGGTTATTGAACACTGAAGCTTTCTTT.